Presented here are 17 T cell receptor beta chains from one specimen sequenced in a study of Ad26.COV2.S vaccination and SARS-CoV-2 variants. This sample's treatment: roughly 18 received Ad26.COV2.S at low or high dose, single or two shots; about 5 received placebo; per-sample allocation not given. Sampling was performed 63 days after the first vaccine or placebo injection. TCRdb's copy holds only in-frame clones and misses some; the assay was immunoSEQ multiplex PCR. The table has fewer than 500,000 clones, around nine tenths seen once; the top ten hold 12%. Here the sequenced sample was peripheral blood, taken in a trial of Ad26.COV2.S vaccine versus placebo. The receptors stem from a person between 18 and 65 years old who received the Ad26.COV2.S COVID-19 vaccine or a placebo.

The CDR3 loop is CASSLGENYGYTF. The CDR3 region has the DNA TGTGCCAGCAGCTTGGGCGAGAACTATGGCTACACCTTC. The rearrangement uses TRBV5-4 and TRBJ1-2; the D is unclear. CDR3 length: 13 amino acids. V shed 0 bases and J shed 2 bases, with 5 bases lying between them. CDR1 SGHNT and CDR2 YYREEE come from the germline V gene (reference sequence).

The V and J genes are TRBV19 and TRBJ2-5; D is unclear. Per the germline V gene, CDR1 is LNHDA and CDR2 is SQIVND (reference sequence). Deletions cut 4 bases from V and 9 bases from J, with 9 bases between. CDR3 length: 11 amino acids. Written as DNA, the CDR3 is TGTGCCAGTAGTACGCCGGGCCCCCAGTACTTC. This sequence encodes CASSTPGPQYF. Filled out from reference TRBV19 and TRBJ2-5, the complete variable domain reads DGGITQSPKYLFRKEGQNVTLSCEQNLNHDAMYWYRQDPGQGLRLIYYSQIVNDFQKGDIAEGYSVSREKKESFPLTVTSAQKNPTAFYLCASSTPGPQYFGPGTRLLVL.

The chain combines TRBV9 with TRBJ2-1; TRBD2 matches at 7 bases. Germline CDR1 is SGDLS and CDR2 is YYNGEE. The ends lost 0 bases at V and 12 bases at J; junction bases unmatched: 12. The CDR3 is 15 residues long. CDR3 in amino acids: CASSVEPAGTPGQFF. The CDR3 DNA reads as TGTGCCAGCAGCGTAGAGCCAGCGGGAACCCCGGGGCAGTTCTTC.

The V gene is TRBV6-5, the J gene TRBJ2-3, with D possibly being TRBD1 (6 bases). The CDR3 consists of 11 residues. V was trimmed by 10 bases and J by 4 bases, leaving 9 bases between them. Looked up from germline, CDR1 is MNHEY and CDR2 is SVGAGI. DNA of the CDR3: TGTGCCACCAAGGGGGCAGATACGCAGTATTTT. It codes for CATKGADTQYF.

In this sample, this clone turned up once. The chain links TRBV7-6 to TRBJ2-7; possibly TRBD1 for D (7 bases). The germline V gene encodes CDR1 SGHVS and CDR2 FNYEAQ. This CDR3 comprises 15 residues. Between the trimmed V and J ends, which lost 3 bases and 0 bases, there was a span of 12 bases. CDR3 bases: TGTGCCAGCAGCTTCAGGGGGGCTAACTCCTACGAGCAGTACTTC. Its protein product is CASSFRGANSYEQYF.

This clone has a single count. The chain has TRBV5-1 and TRBJ2-2; 11 nucleotides align to TRBD1. V shed 3 bases, J shed 4 bases, and the junction held 8 bases outside the gene matches. The CDR3 totals 17 residues. CDR1 and CDR2 (germline): SGHRS, YFSETQ. CDR3 protein: CASSSPGQGVFTGELFF. The CDR3 DNA sequence: TGCGCCAGCAGCTCGCCGGGACAGGGGGTTTTCACCGGGGAGCTGTTTTTT.

This sequence joins TRBV7-9 and TRBJ2-1, with TRBD2 matching 13 bases. Germline V gene lookup returns CDR1 SEHNR and CDR2 FQNEAQ (reference sequence). The J segment lost 9 bases and the V segment lost 6 bases, leaving 14 bases of the junction unmatched. The CDR3 has 17 amino acids. CDR3 coding DNA: TGTGCCAGCAGTTCTACCGGGACTAGCGGGAAGAGCACTGAGCAGTTCTTC. Protein: CASSSTGTSGKSTEQFF.

The count of this clone is one. For the CDR3, the DNA is TGTGCCAGCAGCTTAGATGCAATCTCCTACAATGAGCAGTTCTTC. This gives the protein CASSLDAISYNEQFF. The chain uses TRBV7-6 and TRBJ2-1; D call uncertain. Trimming shortened V by 1 base and J by 0 bases, and 7 bases separated the two germline ends. Per the germline V gene, CDR1 is SGHVS and CDR2 is FNYEAQ. This CDR3 has 15 amino acids.

The chain has TRBV9 and TRBJ2-5, with TRBD2 matching 15 bases. The germline V gene has CDR1 SGDLS and CDR2 YYNGEE. This CDR3 is 17 amino acids long. The V segment lost 3 bases and the J segment 5 bases; nucleotides outside the gene matches: 8. The CDR3 loop reads CASSAGLAGGPWETQYF. The CDR3 DNA reads as TGTGCCAGCAGCGCAGGACTAGCGGGAGGGCCTTGGGAGACCCAGTACTTC. Based on the CDR3 plus reference TRBV9 and TRBJ2-5, the full variable domain is DSGVTQTPKHLITATGQRVTLRCSPRSGDLSVYWYQQSLDQGLQFLIQYYNGEERAKGNILERFSAQQFPDLHSELNLSSLELGDSALYFCASSAGLAGGPWETQYFGPGTRLLVL.

J is TRBJ1-1 and V is TRBV5-6; a possible D gene is TRBD1 (5 bases). This CDR3 contains 15 residues. The V gene lost 3 bases and the J gene lost 5 bases, with 17 bases spanning the gap. CDR1 SGHDT and CDR2 YYEEEE come from the germline V gene. CDR3 nucleotides: TGTGCCAGCAGCTCCCCCCAGGGAGCGGGAACTGAAGCTTTCTTT. It encodes CASSSPQGAGTEAFF.

In nucleotides, the CDR3 is TGTGCCAGCAGCCGGGACAGGGGATCTGGGGCCAACGTCCTGACTTTC. Its translation: CASSRDRGSGANVLTF. The V gene is TRBV5-8, the J gene TRBJ2-6; the match to TRBD1 covers 10 bases. Trimming at V came to 4 bases and at J to 1 base, leaving 2 bases not matched to a gene. There are 16 residues in the CDR3. Germline V lookup: CDR1 SGHTS, CDR2 YDEGEE.

The genes are TRBV5-1 and TRBJ2-7; D remains ambiguous. The CDR3 totals 13 residues. The V and J ends lost 3 bases and 5 bases respectively, with 12 bases between them. Germline CDR1 and CDR2: SGHRS and YFSETQ. The CDR3 spells CASSSLLVDEQYF. The CDR3, as DNA: TGCGCCAGCAGCTCCCTTTTGGTAGACGAGCAGTACTTC. The full variable domain, rest sourced from reference TRBV5-1 and TRBJ2-7, is KAGVTQTPRYLIKTRGQQVTLSCSPISGHRSVSWYQQTPGQGLQFLFEYFSETQRNKGNFPGRFSGRQFSNSRSEMNVSTLELGDSALYLCASSSLLVDEQYFGPGTRLTVT.

V gene TRBV7-2 combines with J gene TRBJ2-7, with D maybe TRBD1 (6 bases). There are 13 residues in the CDR3. The V end lost 4 bases, the J end lost 7 bases, and 14 bases lay between the germline ends. From germline, CDR1 is SGHTA and CDR2 FQGNSA. Here the CDR3 DNA reads TGTGCCAGCAGCTCTACAGGGACGGGGGAGCAGTACTTC. Translated, it gives CASSSTGTGEQYF. The variable domain in full, with the rest retrieved from reference TRBV7-2 and TRBJ2-7, is GAGVSQSPSNKVTEKGKDVELRCDPISGHTALYWYRQSLGQGLEFLIYFQGNSAPDKSGLPSDRFSAERTGGSVSTLTIQRTQQEDSAVYLCASSSTGTGEQYFGPGTRLTVT.

V usage is TRBV28 and J usage is TRBJ1-2, with D tentatively TRBD1 (6 bases). Germline V gene sequence: CDR1 MDHEN, CDR2 SYDVKM. Between the trimmed V and J ends, which lost 4 bases and 4 bases, there was a span of 13 bases. CDR3 length: 14 amino acids. For the CDR3, the DNA is TGTGCCAGCAGTTCGCTTCAGGGGACCTATGGCTACACCTTC. Translated, it gives CASSSLQGTYGYTF.

The J gene is TRBJ2-7, the V gene TRBV4-3; tentatively, D is TRBD1 or TRBD2 (6 bases each). Trimming shortened V by 4 bases and J by 4 bases, and 11 bases separated the two germline ends. This CDR3 spans 13 amino acids. CDR1 is LGHNA and CDR2 is YSLEER in the germline V gene. The DNA of the CDR3 is TGCGCCAGCAGCCCAGGGGAGGCGTACGAGCAGTACTTC. This gives the protein CASSPGEAYEQYF.

In its sample, this clone was seen once. Other DNA sequences of this sample code for an identical CDR3. This rearrangement joins TRBV30 to TRBJ1-6; D is unclear. The CDR3 runs 14 residues. Germline lookup yields CDR1 GTSNPN and CDR2 SVGIG (reference sequence). V was pared by 0 bases and J by 7 bases, with 10 bases between. For the CDR3, the DNA is TGTGCCTGGAGTGTCGGGCGGGAGAATTCACCCCTCCACTTT. Residues: CAWSVGRENSPLHF.

This clone was observed once. This CDR3 is CASSPRSAVGGLEGNTIYF. CDR3 nucleotide sequence: TGTGCCAGCTCACCAAGGTCGGCAGTCGGGGGCTTGGAAGGAAACACCATATATTTT. The gene calls are TRBV18 and TRBJ1-3; D is perhaps TRBD1 (6 bases). CDR3 length equals 19 residues. Germline CDR1 and CDR2: KGHSH and LQKENI. The germline V and J ends were trimmed by 2 bases and 4 bases, with 24 bases remaining between them.